This T cell receptor (beta chain) was recorded in a study of beta chain features in type 1 diabetes. In germline, CDR1 is MNHEY, CDR2 SVGAGI. Trimming took 2 bases from V and 7 from J, leaving 15 bases between them. The CDR3 sequence is 15 residues long. Study-level points and caveats: Whether TCRB rearrangement is influenced by HLA type was left unresolved in this analysis.

Sequenced material consisted of expressed TCRB transcripts (all of the isolated RNA was reverse transcribed). Here immunoSEQ multiplex PCR was the method, and the copy in TCRdb shows in-frame clones only, minus some. The table shows 430,000 or so clones, with roughly 11% occurring only once. As regards this clone: Antigen specificity is unknown.

Source material: naive CD4+ T cells from blood. The clonotype was recovered from a young woman in good health. V is TRBV6-5 and J is TRBJ2-1; D possibly corresponds to TRBD1 (5 bases). CDR3 loop: CASSYSGQGRNEQFF. CDR3 sequence (DNA): TGTGCCAGCAGTTACAGTGGCCAGGGTAGGAATGAGCAGTTCTTC.